This TCR beta chain stems from a study of control samples from healthy donors and cancer patients. The CDR3 contains 16 residues. Germline CDR1 LGHDT, CDR2 YNNKEL (reference sequence). Trimming took off 1 base at V and 10 bases at J, with 22 bases between the two ends. Generated by immunoSEQ multiplex PCR, the TCRdb table keeps only in-frame clones and is missing some. Here the sample spans 150,000 to 200,000 clones, over 85% being singletons. The clonotype was recovered from a woman aged 55-70 years in good health. This sequence joins TRBV3-1 (or the pseudogene TRBV3-2) and TRBJ2-5; TRBD2 is a possible D gene (5 bases). Material for sequencing was blood. The CDR3 DNA sequence: TGTGCCAGCAGCCAAGCGTCGGCGGGCGTGGGTAGGGACCAGTACTTC. This sequence encodes CASSQASAGVGRDQYF.